A selection of T cell receptor beta chains follows, all from one sample in a study of CD8+CD57+ T cells in acquired aplastic anemia. TCRdb re-called the reads through MiXCR, storing one row per CDR3 protein. The sample yields just over 150,000 distinct CDR3 sequences, more than 40% seen once. The specimen was sorted CD4+, CD8+, or CD8+CD57+ T cells (not recorded which) from PBMCs. The receptors were gathered from a human donor with aplastic anemia. The CDR3 runs from the conserved cysteine through the conserved F or W. The order of the fields is clone size, V gene, D gene, J gene, CDR3 DNA, CDR3 protein. A D gene is named only where the DNA matches it firmly. Clone size is stated in some rows and not others, as once, few, many or a class when expanded.

>many|TRBV5-1|-|TRBJ2-3
TGCGCCAGCAGCGTGGTAGAAGACCACACAGATACGCAGTATTTT
CASSVVEDHTDTQYF
>-|TRBV7-8|-|TRBJ1-1
TGTGCCAGCAGCTTAAATTGGGGGAGCACTGAAGCTTTCTTT
CASSLNWGSTEAFF
>-|TRBV24-1|TRBD1|TRBJ1-2
TGTGCCACCAGTGACCGTTCAGGGGCCGGGACAGACGGCTACACCTTC
CATSDRSGAGTDGYTF
>few|TRBV30|-|TRBJ1-2
TGTGCCTGGAGTGTGGGAGGGTTGAGTGGCTACACCTTC
CAWSVGGLSGYTF
>-|TRBV7-9|TRBD1|TRBJ1-4
TGTGCCGGCAGCCTGGACAGGGTGGACGAAAAACTGTTTTTT
CAGSLDRVDEKLFF
>-|TRBV2|-|TRBJ1-2
TGTGCCAGCAGTGTCGAGTGGGCAAAGACCCCCTTC
CASSVEWAKTPF
>many|TRBV4-1|-|TRBJ1-2
TGCGCCAGCAGCCAAGATGACAACTTCTATGGCTACACCTTC
CASSQDDNFYGYTF
>-|TRBV7-7|TRBD2|TRBJ2-5
TGTGCCAGCAGCCAGTCTAGCGGGGGGGCTGGGGAGACCCAGTACTTC
CASSQSSGGAGETQYF
>many|TRBV7-3|TRBD2|TRBJ2-1
TGTGCCAGCAGCTTAACCGGGAGGGCCAACAATGAGCAGTTCTTC
CASSLTGRANNEQFF
>-|TRBV7-3|TRBD1|TRBJ1-2
TGTGCCAGCAGCTTAGGGCCCGGGACAGGAGAGTCCTATGGCTACACCTTC
CASSLGPGTGESYGYTF
>-|TRBV7-9|TRBD2|TRBJ2-1
TGTGCCAGCAGCCCGGCGTATCCGGGACTAGCGGGAGGGCCCGACTCCTACAATGAGCAGTTCTTC
CASSPAYPGLAGGPDSYNEQFF
>many|TRBV12-3/TRBV12-4|-|TRBJ2-3
TGTGCCAGCAGTTTACTGGGGACATCCCTTCCAAATACGCAGTATTTT
CASSLLGTSLPNTQYF
>many|TRBV6-6|-|TRBJ2-5
TGTGCCAGCAGTTACTTCCCGGGAACCCAGATCCAAGAGACCCAGTACTTC
CASSYFPGTQIQETQYF
>-|TRBV7-3|-|TRBJ2-7
TGTGCCAGCAGCCCAAGCGACATCTTGATTCGGGAGCAGTACTTC
CASSPSDILIREQYF
>many|TRBV5-6|TRBD1|TRBJ2-1
TGTGCCAGCAGCTTGGAGGGACAGGGCTACAATGAGCAGTTCTTC
CASSLEGQGYNEQFF
>many|TRBV5-4|TRBD2|TRBJ2-7
TGTGCCAGCAGCCCGGAGGGGAGGGCCTACGAGCAGTACTTC
CASSPEGRAYEQYF
>-|TRBV19|-|TRBJ1-5
TGTGCCAGTAGTATATCGGCGAATCAGCCCCAGCATTTT
CASSISANQPQHF
>-|TRBV5-1|TRBD1|TRBJ1-3
TGCGCCAGCAGCTTGGACAGGGGGCGAGGAGGAAACACCATATATTTT
CASSLDRGRGGNTIYF
>few|TRBV7-6|-|TRBJ2-3
TGTGCCAGCAGCTTAGATTGGTCGGGAGATACGCAGTATTTT
CASSLDWSGDTQYF
>few|TRBV7-6|-|TRBJ2-5
TGTGCCAGCAGCTCCGGTCTGGAGCAAGAGACCCAGTACTTC
CASSSGLEQETQYF
>many|TRBV29-1|-|TRBJ2-7
TGCAGCGTTGAAGGGGGGCGGAACTACGAGCAGTACTTC
CSVEGGRNYEQYF
>many|TRBV10-3|-|TRBJ2-5
TGTGCCATCAGGTCCGAGGGGCAGGATCAAGAGACCCAGTACTTC
CAIRSEGQDQETQYF
>once|TRBV19|-|TRBJ2-7
TGTGCCAGTAGTATAGGACTCGAGTACGAGCAGTACTTC
CASSIGLEYEQYF
>-|TRBV5-4|TRBD2|TRBJ2-3
TGTGCCAGCAGCTCAACACTAGCGGGACCTAGCACAGAAACGCAGTATTTT
CASSSTLAGPSTETQYF
>-|TRBV7-9|TRBD1|TRBJ2-3
TGTGCCAGCAGCGTAGGACAGGGAGGGCAGTATTTT
CASSVGQGGQYF
>-|TRBV11-2|TRBD2|TRBJ2-1
TGTGCCAGCAGCTTAGAACCGGGACTAGCGGGAGGTATGAATGAGCAGTTCTTC
CASSLEPGLAGGMNEQFF
>-|TRBV29-1|TRBD2|TRBJ2-3
TGCAGCGTTGAACGGGGCGGGGGGCTCACAGATACGCAGTATTTT
CSVERGGGLTDTQYF
>-|TRBV24-1|-|TRBJ1-2
TGTGCCACCAGTGATTATAGTGGGTATGGCTACACCTTC
CATSDYSGYGYTF
>-|TRBV15|-|TRBJ2-1
TGTGCCACCAGCAGAGACCAGGGGTGGGAGCAGTTCTTC
CATSRDQGWEQFF
>many|TRBV12-3/TRBV12-4|-|TRBJ2-1
TGTGCCAGCAGTTTAGAAAATGAGCAGTTCTTC
CASSLENEQFF
>few|TRBV3-1|-|TRBJ1-6
TGTGCCAGCAGCCAAGACTGGGCAGACGGCAATTCACCCCTCCACTTT
CASSQDWADGNSPLHF
>-|TRBV20-1|-|TRBJ1-1
TGCAGTGCTAGGGAGGACACTGAAGCTTTCTTT
CSAREDTEAFF
>many|TRBV25-1|TRBD2|TRBJ2-7
TGTGCCAGCGTCGGGGAGGGGAACCTATACGAGCAGTACTTC
CASVGEGNLYEQYF
>few|TRBV7-2|TRBD1|TRBJ1-2
TGTGCCAGCAGCCAGGGACAGGGCTATGGCTACACCTTC
CASSQGQGYGYTF
>many|TRBV4-1|-|TRBJ1-1
TGCGCCAGCAGCCAAGTTGAGACCATGAACACTGAAGCTTTCTTT
CASSQVETMNTEAFF
>many|TRBV11-2|-|TRBJ1-5
TGTGCCAGCAGGTCAAGGGGGGAGGGTCAGCCCCAGCATTTT
CASRSRGEGQPQHF
>-|TRBV2|-|TRBJ1-6
TGTGCCACCAGTCAGGGCGGACGGAATTCACCCCTCCACTTT
CATSQGGRNSPLHF
>-|TRBV14|-|TRBJ2-5
TGTGCCAGCAGCCAAGATGGTCCCGACCAAGAGACCCAGTACTTC
CASSQDGPDQETQYF
>-|TRBV19|-|TRBJ1-3
TGTGCCAGTAGTTTAACAGTCTCTGGAAACACCATATATTTT
CASSLTVSGNTIYF
>-|TRBV5-4|-|TRBJ2-7
TGTGCCAGCAGCTCCCACGTAAGCGAGCAGTACTTC
CASSSHVSEQYF
>many|TRBV6-5|-|TRBJ1-5
TGTGCCAGCAGTTTTTCGGTTACTCAGCCCCAGCATTTT
CASSFSVTQPQHF